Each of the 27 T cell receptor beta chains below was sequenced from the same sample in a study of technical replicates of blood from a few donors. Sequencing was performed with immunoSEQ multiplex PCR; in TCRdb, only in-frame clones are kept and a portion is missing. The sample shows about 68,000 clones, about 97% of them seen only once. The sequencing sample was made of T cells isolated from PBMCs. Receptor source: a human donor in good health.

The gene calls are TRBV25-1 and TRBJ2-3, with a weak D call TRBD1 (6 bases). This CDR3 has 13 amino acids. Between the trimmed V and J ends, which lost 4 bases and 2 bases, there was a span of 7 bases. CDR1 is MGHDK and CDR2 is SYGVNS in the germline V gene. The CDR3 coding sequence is TGTGCCAGCAGTGGGACAGCCACAGATACGCAGTATTTT. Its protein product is CASSGTATDTQYF.

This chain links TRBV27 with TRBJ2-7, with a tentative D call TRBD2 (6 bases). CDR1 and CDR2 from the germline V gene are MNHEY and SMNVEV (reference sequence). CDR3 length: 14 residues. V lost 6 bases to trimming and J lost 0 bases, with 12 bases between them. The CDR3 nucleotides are TGTGCCAGCAGCGAGGGACTGATCTCCTACGAGCAGTACTTC. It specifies CASSEGLISYEQYF.

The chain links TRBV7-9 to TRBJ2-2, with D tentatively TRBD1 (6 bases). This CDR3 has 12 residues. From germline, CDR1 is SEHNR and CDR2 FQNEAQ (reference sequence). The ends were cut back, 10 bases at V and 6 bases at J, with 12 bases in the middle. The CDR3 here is CAKVAGAGELFF. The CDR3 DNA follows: TGTGCCAAAGTCGCAGGGGCCGGGGAGCTGTTTTTT.

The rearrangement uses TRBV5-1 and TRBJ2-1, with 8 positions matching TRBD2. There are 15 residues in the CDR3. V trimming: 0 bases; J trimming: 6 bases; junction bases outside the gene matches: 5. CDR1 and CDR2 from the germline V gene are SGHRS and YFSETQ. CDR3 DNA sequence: TGCGCCAGCAGCTTGGAAGCGGGAGTGGTCAATGAGCAGTTCTTC. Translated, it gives CASSLEAGVVNEQFF.

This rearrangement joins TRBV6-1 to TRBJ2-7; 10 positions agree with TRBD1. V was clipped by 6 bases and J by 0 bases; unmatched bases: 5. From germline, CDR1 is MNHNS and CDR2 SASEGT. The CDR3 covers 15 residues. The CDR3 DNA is TGTGCCAGCAGGGACAGGGGGGGAAGCTCCTACGAGCAGTACTTC. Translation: CASRDRGGSSYEQYF.

This CDR3 is CASSSGLAGGTDTQYF. CDR3 in DNA: TGTGCCAGCAGTTCCGGACTAGCTGGAGGCACAGATACGCAGTATTTT. This chain connects TRBV7-2 to TRBJ2-3; 8 bases line up with TRBD2. Germline CDR1 is SGHTA and CDR2 is FQGNSA. After removal of 6 bases from V and 1 base from J, the junction contained 9 bases not matched to a gene. This CDR3 contains 16 residues.

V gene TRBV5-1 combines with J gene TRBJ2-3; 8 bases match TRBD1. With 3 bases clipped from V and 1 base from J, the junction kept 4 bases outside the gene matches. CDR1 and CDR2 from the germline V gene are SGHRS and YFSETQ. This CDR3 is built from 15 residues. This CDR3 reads CASSYRGLRTDTQYF. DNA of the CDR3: TGCGCCAGCAGCTACAGGGGGTTACGCACAGATACGCAGTATTTT.

CDR3 sequence (DNA): TGTGCCAGCAGCACGTTAGCGGGCCCCTACGAGCAGTACTTC. Translating gives CASSTLAGPYEQYF. The chain employs TRBV7-8 and TRBJ2-7, with 7 bases aligning to TRBD2. In germline, CDR1 is SGHVS, CDR2 FQNEAQ. The J segment lost 2 bases and the V segment lost 5 bases, leaving 6 bases of the junction unmatched. The CDR3 runs to 14 residues.

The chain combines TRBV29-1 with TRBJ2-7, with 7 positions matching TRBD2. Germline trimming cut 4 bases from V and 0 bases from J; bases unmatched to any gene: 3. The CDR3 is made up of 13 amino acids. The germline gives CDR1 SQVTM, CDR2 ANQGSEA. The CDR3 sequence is CSVGASGSYEQYF. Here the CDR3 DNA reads TGCAGCGTTGGCGCTAGCGGCTCCTACGAGCAGTACTTC.

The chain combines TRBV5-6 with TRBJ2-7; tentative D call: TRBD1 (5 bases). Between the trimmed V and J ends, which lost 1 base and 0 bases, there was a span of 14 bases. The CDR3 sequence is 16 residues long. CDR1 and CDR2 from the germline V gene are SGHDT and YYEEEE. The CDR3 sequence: CASSLFRARDSYEQYF. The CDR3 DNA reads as TGTGCCAGCAGCTTGTTCAGGGCCCGAGACTCCTACGAGCAGTACTTC.

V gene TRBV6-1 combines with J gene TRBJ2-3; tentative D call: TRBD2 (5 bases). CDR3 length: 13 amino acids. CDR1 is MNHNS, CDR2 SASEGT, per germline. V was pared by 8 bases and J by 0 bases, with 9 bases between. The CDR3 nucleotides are TGTGCCAGCCCTAGCCCTAGCACAGATACGCAGTATTTT. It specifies CASPSPSTDTQYF.

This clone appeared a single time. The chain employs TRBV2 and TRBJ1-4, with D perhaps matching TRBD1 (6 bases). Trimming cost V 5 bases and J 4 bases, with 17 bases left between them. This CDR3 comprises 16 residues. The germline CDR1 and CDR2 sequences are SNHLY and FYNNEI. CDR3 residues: CASSLDTGSGNEKLFF. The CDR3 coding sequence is TGTGCCAGCAGTCTAGATACAGGGTCTGGTAATGAAAAACTGTTTTTT.

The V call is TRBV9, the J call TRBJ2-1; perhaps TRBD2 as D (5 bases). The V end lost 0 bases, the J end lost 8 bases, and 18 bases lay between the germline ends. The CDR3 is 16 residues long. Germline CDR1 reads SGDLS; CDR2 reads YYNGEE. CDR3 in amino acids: CASSVGWKWESDEQFF. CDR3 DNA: TGTGCCAGCAGCGTAGGGTGGAAGTGGGAGAGCGATGAGCAGTTCTTC.

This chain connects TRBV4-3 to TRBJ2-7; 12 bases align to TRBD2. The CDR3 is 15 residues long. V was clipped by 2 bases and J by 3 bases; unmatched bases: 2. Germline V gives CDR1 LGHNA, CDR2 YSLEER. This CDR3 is CASSQRLAGDYEQYF. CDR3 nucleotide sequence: TGCGCCAGCAGCCAAAGACTAGCGGGAGACTACGAGCAGTACTTC.

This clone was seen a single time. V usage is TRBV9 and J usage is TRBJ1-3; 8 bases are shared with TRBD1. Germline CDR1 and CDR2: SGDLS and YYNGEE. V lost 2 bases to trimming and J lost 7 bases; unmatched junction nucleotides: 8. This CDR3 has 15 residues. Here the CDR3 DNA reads TGTGCCAGCAGCGTTGTGACCGGGACAGGCAACACCATATATTTT. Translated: CASSVVTGTGNTIYF.

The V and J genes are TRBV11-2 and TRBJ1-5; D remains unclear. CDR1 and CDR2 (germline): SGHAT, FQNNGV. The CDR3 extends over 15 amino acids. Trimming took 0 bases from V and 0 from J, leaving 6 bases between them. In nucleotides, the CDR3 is TGTGCCAGCAGCTTAGATTCAGGTAGCAATCAGCCCCAGCATTTT. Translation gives CASSLDSGSNQPQHF.

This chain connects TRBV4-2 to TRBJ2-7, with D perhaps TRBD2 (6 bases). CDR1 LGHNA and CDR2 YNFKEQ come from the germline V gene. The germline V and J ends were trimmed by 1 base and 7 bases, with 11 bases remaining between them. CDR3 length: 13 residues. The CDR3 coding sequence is TGTGCCAGCAGCCAAGGCAAGGGGAGGGAGCAGTACTTC. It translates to CASSQGKGREQYF.

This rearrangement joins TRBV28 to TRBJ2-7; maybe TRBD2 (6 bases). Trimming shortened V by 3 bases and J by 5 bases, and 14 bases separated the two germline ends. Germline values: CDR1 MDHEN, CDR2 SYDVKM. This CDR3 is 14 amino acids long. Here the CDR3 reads CASSLVPEGNEQYF. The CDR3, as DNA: TGTGCCAGCAGTTTGGTTCCGGAGGGGAACGAGCAGTACTTC.

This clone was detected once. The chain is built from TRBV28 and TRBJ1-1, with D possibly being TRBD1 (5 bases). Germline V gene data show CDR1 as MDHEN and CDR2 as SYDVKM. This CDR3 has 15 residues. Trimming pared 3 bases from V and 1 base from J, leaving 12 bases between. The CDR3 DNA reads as TGTGCCAGCAGTTTGGGGGGACTGGGGAACACTGAAGCTTTCTTT. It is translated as CASSLGGLGNTEAFF.

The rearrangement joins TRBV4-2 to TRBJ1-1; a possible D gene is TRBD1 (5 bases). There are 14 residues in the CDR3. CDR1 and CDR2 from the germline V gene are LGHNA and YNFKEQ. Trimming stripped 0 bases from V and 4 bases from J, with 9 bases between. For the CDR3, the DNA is TGTGCCAGCAGCCAAGATCTTAGGGGCACTGAAGCTTTCTTT. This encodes CASSQDLRGTEAFF.

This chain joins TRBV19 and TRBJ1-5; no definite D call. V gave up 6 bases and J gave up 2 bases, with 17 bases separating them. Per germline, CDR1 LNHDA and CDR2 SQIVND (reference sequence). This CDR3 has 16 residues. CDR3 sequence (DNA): TGTGCCAGTAGCACCCCAGAGGGCGGAGGCAATCAGCCCCAGCATTTT. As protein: CASSTPEGGGNQPQHF. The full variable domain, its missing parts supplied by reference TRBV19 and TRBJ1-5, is DGGITQSPKYLFRKEGQNVTLSCEQNLNHDAMYWYRQDPGQGLRLIYYSQIVNDFQKGDIAEGYSVSREKKESFPLTVTSAQKNPTAFYLCASSTPEGGGNQPQHFGDGTRLSIL.

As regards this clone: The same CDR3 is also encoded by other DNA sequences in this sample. The CDR3 DNA reads TGCAGCGTGAGAGGGGGCACTGAAGCTTTCTTT. It yields the protein CSVRGGTEAFF. J is TRBJ1-1 and V is TRBV29-1; D perhaps matches TRBD1 (6 bases). The germline V and J ends were trimmed by 6 bases and 4 bases, with 9 bases remaining between them. Per the germline V gene, CDR1 is SQVTM and CDR2 is ANQGSEA. The CDR3 runs 11 residues.

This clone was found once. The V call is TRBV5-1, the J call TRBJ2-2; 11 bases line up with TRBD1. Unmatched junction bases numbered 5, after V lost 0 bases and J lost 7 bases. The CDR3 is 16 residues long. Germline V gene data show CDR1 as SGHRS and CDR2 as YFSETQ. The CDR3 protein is CASSLGTGGVIGELFF. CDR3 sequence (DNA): TGCGCCAGCAGCTTGGGGACAGGGGGCGTTATCGGGGAGCTGTTTTTT.

In DNA form, the CDR3 reads TGTGCCAGCAGCTTAACTTCGACAGGGCGGGATGGCTACACCTTC. This translates into CASSLTSTGRDGYTF. The chain couples TRBV7-3 to TRBJ1-2; the match to TRBD1 covers 7 bases. Germline-derived CDR1 and CDR2 are SGHTA and FQGTGA. This CDR3 has 15 residues. V gave up 0 bases and J gave up 6 bases; unmatched junction bases: 7.

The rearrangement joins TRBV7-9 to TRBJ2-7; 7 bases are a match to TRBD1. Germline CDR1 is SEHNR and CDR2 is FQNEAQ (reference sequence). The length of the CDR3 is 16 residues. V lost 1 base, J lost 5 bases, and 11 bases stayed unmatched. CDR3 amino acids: CASSLGAAGGYNEQYF. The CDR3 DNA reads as TGTGCCAGCAGCTTAGGGGCAGCAGGGGGTTACAACGAGCAGTACTTC. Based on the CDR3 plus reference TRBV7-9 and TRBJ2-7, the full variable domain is DTGVSQNPRHKITKRGQNVTFRCDPISEHNRLYWYRQTLGQGPEFLTYFQNEAQLEKSRLLSDRFSAERPKGSFSTLEIQRTEQGDSAMYLCASSLGAAGGYNEQYFGPGTRLTVT.

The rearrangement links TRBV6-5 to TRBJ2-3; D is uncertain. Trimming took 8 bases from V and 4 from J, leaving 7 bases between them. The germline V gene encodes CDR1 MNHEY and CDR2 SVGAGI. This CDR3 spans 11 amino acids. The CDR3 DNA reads TGTGCCAGCCACCGAGCAGATACGCAGTATTTT. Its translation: CASHRADTQYF.

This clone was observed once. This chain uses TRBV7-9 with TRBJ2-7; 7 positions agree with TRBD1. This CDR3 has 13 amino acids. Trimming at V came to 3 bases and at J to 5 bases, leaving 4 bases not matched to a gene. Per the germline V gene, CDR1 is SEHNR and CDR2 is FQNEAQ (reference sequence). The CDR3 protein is CASSLTGPNEQYF. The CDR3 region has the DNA TGTGCCAGCAGCTTGACAGGGCCCAACGAGCAGTACTTC.